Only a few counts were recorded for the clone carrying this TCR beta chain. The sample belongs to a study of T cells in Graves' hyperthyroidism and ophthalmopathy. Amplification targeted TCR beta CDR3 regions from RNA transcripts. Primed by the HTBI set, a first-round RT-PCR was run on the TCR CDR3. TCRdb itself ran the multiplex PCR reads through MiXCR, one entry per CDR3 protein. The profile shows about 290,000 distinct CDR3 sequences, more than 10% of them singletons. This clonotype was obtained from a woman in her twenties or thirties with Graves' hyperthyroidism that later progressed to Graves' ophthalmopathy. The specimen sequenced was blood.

The CDR3 region is CASRTEDISYEQYF. The CDR3 DNA reads as TGTGCCAGCAGGACGGAGGACATATCCTACGAGCAGTACTTC. The genes are TRBV6-1 and TRBJ2-7; D possibly matches TRBD1 or TRBD2 (5 bases each). Trimming took 6 bases from V and 1 from J, leaving 13 bases between them. CDR1 MNHNS and CDR2 SASEGT come from the germline V gene. This CDR3 spans 14 amino acids.